This paragraph reports one TCR beta chain. This entry comes from a study of blood T cell repertoires in COVID-19. The wider study: The study drew acute and convalescent COVID-19 samples from the United States, Italy and Spain. T cells, B-cell-depleted T cells, or PBMCs supplied cDNA or gDNA.

Method: immunoSEQ multiplex PCR; TCRdb's copy keeps in-frame clones and lacks some. The sample yields approximately 45,000 clones, about 90% seen once. This receptor was taken from a human donor in a cohort sampled during active COVID-19. Material for sequencing was peripheral blood.

The CDR3: CASRQGNEKLFF. In DNA, the CDR3 is TGTGCCAGCAGGCAGGGGAATGAAAAACTGTTTTTT. The gene calls are TRBV25-1 and TRBJ1-4; perhaps TRBD1 as D (6 bases). Germline V gene data show CDR1 as MGHDK and CDR2 as SYGVNS. CDR3 length: 12 residues. V dropped 6 bases and J dropped 5 bases, with 7 bases sitting between them.